These 6 T cell receptor beta chains were all obtained from the same sample, sequenced in a study of T cells in localized non-small cell lung cancer. TCRdb's copy holds only in-frame clones and misses some; the assay was immunoSEQ multiplex PCR. The sample holds tens of thousands of clones, roughly 84% seen once. The sample was PBMCs, taken before any cancer treatment. These receptors all stem from a woman aged 40-70 years with stage II squamous cell lung carcinoma.

This sequence joins TRBV5-4 and TRBJ2-3; D unclear. The CDR3 is 13 amino acids. Germline CDR1 and CDR2: SGHNT and YYREEE (reference sequence). The germline V and J ends were trimmed by 0 bases and 4 bases, with 6 bases remaining between them. The CDR3 region is CASSLGVADTQYF. In DNA form, the CDR3 reads TGTGCCAGCAGCTTGGGAGTGGCAGATACGCAGTATTTT.

J is TRBJ2-3 and V is TRBV6-5; TRBD1 matches 12 bases. V dropped 10 bases and J dropped 8; count of bases not matched to a gene: 10. The CDR3 sequence is 14 residues long. Germline V gene lookup returns CDR1 MNHEY and CDR2 SVGAGI. The CDR3 reads CATIPPGQGATQYF. As DNA, the CDR3 is TGTGCCACCATCCCTCCGGGACAGGGGGCTACGCAGTATTTT.

The chain carries TRBV15 and TRBJ1-2, with a weak D call TRBD1 (6 bases). This CDR3 spans 14 amino acids. The ends were cut back, 3 bases at V and 4 bases at J, with 12 bases in the middle. The germline V gene encodes CDR1 LNHNV and CDR2 YYDKDF (reference sequence). The DNA for the CDR3 is TGTGCCACCAGCAGCCTGGCAGGGGCCTATGGCTACACCTTC. Translated: CATSSLAGAYGYTF.

The chain links TRBV5-8 to TRBJ1-1; weak D call: TRBD1 (5 bases). Per germline, CDR1 SGHTS and CDR2 YDEGEE. The V end was cut by 4 bases, the J end by 8 bases, with 21 bases between. The CDR3 extends over 15 amino acids. The CDR3 here is CASSHGGWTLDEAFF. For the CDR3, the DNA is TGTGCCAGCAGCCACGGTGGTTGGACACTAGACGAAGCTTTCTTT.

This rearrangement joins TRBV6-5 to TRBJ1-2, with TRBD1 matching 12 bases. The CDR3 contains 14 residues. Germline V gene lookup returns CDR1 MNHEY and CDR2 SVGAGI. V was pared by 6 bases and J by 7 bases, with 6 bases of the junction left unmatched. CDR3 in DNA: TGTGCCAGCAGGGGACAGGGGGCCGGGAGTGGCTACACCTTC. Translating gives CASRGQGAGSGYTF.

The chain combines TRBV30 with TRBJ1-4, with a possible D match to TRBD1 (5 bases). Per germline, CDR1 GTSNPN and CDR2 SVGIG (reference sequence). Deletions cut 2 bases from V and 12 bases from J, with 16 bases between. This CDR3 has 13 residues. The CDR3 region is CAWSTGRSRELFF. CDR3 sequence (DNA): TGTGCCTGGAGTACCGGACGGTCCAGGGAACTGTTTTTT.